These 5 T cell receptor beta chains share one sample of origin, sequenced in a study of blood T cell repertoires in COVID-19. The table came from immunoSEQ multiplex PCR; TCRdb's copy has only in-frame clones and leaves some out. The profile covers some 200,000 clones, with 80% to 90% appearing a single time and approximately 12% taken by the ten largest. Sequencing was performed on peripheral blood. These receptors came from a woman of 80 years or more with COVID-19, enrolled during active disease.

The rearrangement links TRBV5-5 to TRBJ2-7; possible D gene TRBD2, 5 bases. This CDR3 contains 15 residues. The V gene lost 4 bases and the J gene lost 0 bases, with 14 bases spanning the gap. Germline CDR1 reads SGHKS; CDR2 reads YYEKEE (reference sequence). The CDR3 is CASSPRGGSSYEQYF. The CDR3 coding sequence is TGTGCCAGCAGCCCCCGTGGAGGATCCTCCTACGAGCAGTACTTC.

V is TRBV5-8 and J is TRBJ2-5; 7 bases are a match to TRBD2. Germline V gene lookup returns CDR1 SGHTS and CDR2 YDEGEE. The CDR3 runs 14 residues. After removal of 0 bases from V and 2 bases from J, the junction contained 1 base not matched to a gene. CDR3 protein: CASSLVGGQETQYF. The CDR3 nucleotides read TGTGCCAGCAGCTTGGTGGGGGGGCAAGAGACCCAGTACTTC.

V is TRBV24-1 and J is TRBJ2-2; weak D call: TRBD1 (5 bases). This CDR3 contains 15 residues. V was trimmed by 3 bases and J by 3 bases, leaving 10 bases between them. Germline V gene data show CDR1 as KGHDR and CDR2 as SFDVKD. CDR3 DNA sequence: TGTGCCACCAGTGATGCCGCAGGGTACACCGGGGAGCTGTTTTTT. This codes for CATSDAAGYTGELFF.

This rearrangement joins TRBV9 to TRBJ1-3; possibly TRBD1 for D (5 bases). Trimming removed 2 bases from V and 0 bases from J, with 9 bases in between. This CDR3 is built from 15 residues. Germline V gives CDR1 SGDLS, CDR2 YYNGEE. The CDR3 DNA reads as TGTGCCAGCAGCGTCACAGGTTCCTCTGGAAACACCATATATTTT. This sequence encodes CASSVTGSSGNTIYF.

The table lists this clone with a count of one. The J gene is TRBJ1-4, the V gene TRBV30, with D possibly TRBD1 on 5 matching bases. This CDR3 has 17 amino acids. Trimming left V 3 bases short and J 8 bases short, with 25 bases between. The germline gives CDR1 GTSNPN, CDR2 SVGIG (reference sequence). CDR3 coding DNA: TGTGCCTGGAGCCCCGGGAGCGGGGGTCGGATTGGGGAAAAACTGTTTTTT. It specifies CAWSPGSGGRIGEKLFF.